The rows below give T cell receptor beta chains drawn from one sample of a study of cytomegalovirus exposure and HLA in healthy donors. Here immunoSEQ multiplex PCR was the method, and the copy in TCRdb shows in-frame clones only, minus some. Of about 140,000 clones in the sample, 80% were seen once. Sequenced input: PBMCs. These receptors came from a female donor in good health and CMV-seronegative. The CDR3 runs from the conserved cysteine through the conserved F or W. A D gene is named only where the DNA matches it firmly. Clone size is stated in some rows and not others, as once, few, many or a class when expanded.

j_gene,abundance,d_gene,v_gene,CDR3aa,CDR3nt
TRBJ1-2,-,-,TRBV25-1,CASSVTANYGYTF,TGTGCCAGCAGTGTTACAGCTAACTATGGCTACACCTTC
TRBJ2-7,-,TRBD1,TRBV5-1,CASSLGQGSYEQYF,TGCGCCAGCAGCTTGGGACAGGGGTCGTACGAGCAGTACTTC
TRBJ2-1,-,TRBD2,TRBV28,CASSFGAMTSGKSFRRYNEQFF,TGTGCCAGCAGTTTTGGGGCAATGACTAGCGGGAAATCCTTCCGAAGGTACAATGAGCAGTTCTTC
TRBJ1-2,-,TRBD1,TRBV5-6,CASSLAGGSRDRGYTF,TGTGCCAGCAGCTTGGCAGGGGGCTCTCGCGATCGTGGCTACACCTTC
TRBJ2-3,-,-,TRBV11-2,CASSLVREYTDTQYF,TGTGCCAGCAGCTTAGTACGGGAGTACACAGATACGCAGTATTTT
TRBJ2-1,few,TRBD2,TRBV30,CAWSTADVTSGTLYNEQFF,TGTGCCTGGAGCACGGCAGACGTCACTAGCGGGACACTCTACAATGAGCAGTTCTTC
TRBJ1-1,-,-,TRBV5-8,CASSFTVNTEAFF,TGTGCCAGCAGCTTCACGGTGAACACTGAAGCTTTCTTT
TRBJ1-4,-,TRBD1,TRBV6-1,CAGRQGKNEKLFF,TGTGCCGGCCGACAGGGGAAAAATGAAAAACTGTTTTTT
TRBJ1-2,-,-,TRBV6-5,CASRQGNYGYTF,TGTGCCAGCAGGCAGGGAAACTATGGCTACACCTTC
TRBJ1-5,few,-,TRBV7-2,CASSPAGLGQPQHF,TGTGCCAGCAGCCCTGCGGGGCTTGGGCAGCCCCAGCATTTT
TRBJ1-2,-,-,TRBV5-1,CASSLAQQGGYTF,TGCGCCAGCAGCTTGGCCCAACAGGGTGGCTACACCTTC
TRBJ1-3,-,-,TRBV19,CASSIALTGVSGNTIYF,TGTGCCAGTAGTATAGCTCTCACAGGAGTCTCTGGAAACACCATATATTTT
TRBJ2-2,-,-,TRBV5-1,CASRISAGELFF,TGCGCCAGCAGGATTAGCGCCGGGGAGCTGTTTTTT
TRBJ2-2,-,TRBD2,TRBV11-2,CASSPGLASTGELFF,TGTGCCAGCAGCCCCGGACTAGCCTCCACCGGGGAGCTGTTTTTT
TRBJ1-5,-,-,TRBV27,CASSLTGGRQPQHF,TGTGCCAGCAGTTTGACCGGGGGTCGGCAGCCCCAGCATTTT
TRBJ2-1,-,-,TRBV5-4,CASSLDWAAYNEQFF,TGTGCCAGCAGCTTGGATTGGGCAGCCTACAATGAGCAGTTCTTC
TRBJ2-7,-,-,TRBV6-5,CASSYSSTAYEQYF,TGTGCCAGCAGTTACTCTTCGACAGCCTACGAGCAGTACTTC
TRBJ2-4,-,-,TRBV29-1,CSVETRLVADLAKNIQYF,TGCAGCGTTGAAACTCGACTAGTGGCGGATTTAGCCAAAAACATTCAGTACTTC
TRBJ2-7,-,TRBD1,TRBV6-1,CASSEYFQGVKPYEQYF,TGTGCCAGCAGTGAATATTTCCAGGGGGTGAAGCCCTACGAGCAGTACTTC
TRBJ1-1,-,TRBD1,TRBV5-1,CASSSRTGDTEAFF,TGCGCCAGCAGCTCCCGGACAGGGGACACTGAAGCTTTCTTT
TRBJ2-2,once,-,TRBV13,CASSPRPDSTGELFF,TGTGCCAGCAGCCCACGCCCGGACAGCACCGGGGAGCTGTTTTTT
TRBJ1-2,-,-,TRBV29-1,CSVEPEHYGYTF,TGCAGCGTTGAACCAGAACACTATGGCTACACCTTC
TRBJ2-1,-,-,TRBV7-9,CASSLMEGDEQFF,TGTGCCAGCAGCTTAATGGAGGGCGATGAGCAGTTCTTC
TRBJ2-5,-,-,TRBV15,CATSRDRDWSLETQYF,TGTGCCACCAGCAGGGATCGGGACTGGAGTTTAGAGACCCAGTACTTC
TRBJ2-7,once,TRBD2,TRBV29-1,CSVGVLAGNYEQYF,TGCAGCGTTGGTGTCCTAGCGGGAAACTACGAGCAGTACTTC
TRBJ1-4,few,TRBD1,TRBV7-2,CASSLWTGEAEKLFF,TGTGCCAGCAGCCTCTGGACAGGGGAGGCGGAAAAACTGTTTTTT
TRBJ2-3,-,TRBD1,TRBV27,CASSSTGTGDPDTQYF,TGTGCCAGCAGTTCAACCGGGACAGGGGACCCAGATACGCAGTATTTT
TRBJ1-1,-,-,TRBV7-9,CASSPEPTGKAFF,TGTGCCAGCAGCCCGGAGCCGACAGGCAAAGCTTTCTTT
TRBJ2-6,few,TRBD1,TRBV5-8,CARTGGTGANVLTF,TGTGCCAGGACAGGGGGAACTGGGGCCAACGTCCTGACTTTC
TRBJ2-7,-,TRBD2,TRBV4-1,CASSQGGRVTYEQYF,TGCGCCAGCAGCCAGGGCGGGAGGGTCACCTACGAGCAGTACTTC
TRBJ1-2,-,-,TRBV27,CASSYGGGDGYTF,TGTGCCAGCAGTTACGGGGGGGGCGATGGCTACACCTTC
TRBJ1-1,few,TRBD1,TRBV27,CASSPDRVTEAFF,TGTGCCAGCAGTCCCGACAGGGTTACTGAAGCTTTCTTT
TRBJ1-1,-,-,TRBV6-1,CASSPLRGTGTEAFF,TGTGCCAGCAGCCCCCTGAGGGGGACGGGGACTGAAGCTTTCTTT
TRBJ2-7,-,-,TRBV15,CATSRRGISYEQYF,TGTGCCACCAGCAGGCGAGGGATCTCCTACGAGCAGTACTTC
TRBJ1-2,few,TRBD1,TRBV5-5,CASSAQGGQTNYGYTF,TGTGCCAGCAGCGCACAAGGGGGACAGACTAACTATGGCTACACCTTC
TRBJ2-1,-,TRBD1,TRBV5-4,CASSLAGQLNEQFF,TGTGCCAGCAGCTTGGCGGGACAGCTTAATGAGCAGTTCTTC
TRBJ2-7,-,-,TRBV28,CASSWGRTYEQYF,TGTGCCAGCAGTTGGGGCAGGACCTACGAGCAGTACTTC
TRBJ1-1,few,-,TRBV2,CASSGGLMNTEAFF,TGTGCCAGCAGTGGAGGGCTAATGAACACTGAAGCTTTCTTT
TRBJ2-7,-,TRBD2,TRBV2,CASSEGTSGMASGEQYF,TGTGCCAGCAGTGAGGGGACTAGCGGGATGGCTAGCGGCGAGCAGTACTTC
TRBJ2-2,few,TRBD1,TRBV28,CASSRTGIITGELFF,TGTGCCAGCAGCCGGACAGGGATTATCACCGGGGAGCTGTTTTTT
TRBJ1-1,-,-,TRBV5-1,CASSFGNTEAFF,TGCGCCAGCAGCTTCGGGAACACTGAAGCTTTCTTT
TRBJ2-2,-,TRBD2,TRBV7-2,CASSLGQREATGELFF,TGTGCCAGCAGCTTAGGCCAGCGGGAGGCCACCGGGGAGCTGTTTTTT
TRBJ2-3,-,TRBD2,TRBV15,CATSWRSGTSGTDTQYF,TGTGCCACCAGCTGGAGGTCCGGGACTAGCGGCACAGATACGCAGTATTTT
TRBJ1-3,-,-,TRBV7-8,CASSFRGAGNTIYF,TGTGCCAGCAGCTTCAGGGGTGCGGGAAACACCATATATTTT
TRBJ1-2,-,TRBD1,TRBV5-1,CASSSGTANYGYTF,TGCGCCAGCAGCTCCGGGACAGCTAACTATGGCTACACCTTC
TRBJ1-1,-,-,TRBV7-3,CASSFGGNTEAFF,TGTGCCAGCAGCTTCGGGGGGAACACTGAAGCTTTCTTT
TRBJ1-5,-,-,TRBV7-9,CASSLQGQPQHF,TGTGCCAGCAGCTTACAGGGTCAGCCCCAGCATTTT
TRBJ2-5,-,-,TRBV5-1,CASSLAGGSPQETQYF,TGCGCCAGCAGCTTGGCGGGGGGCTCTCCCCAAGAGACCCAGTACTTC
TRBJ2-7,-,TRBD2,TRBV28,CASTVLAGGPFQYF,TGTGCCAGCACCGTACTAGCGGGAGGGCCATTTCAGTACTTC
TRBJ1-1,-,TRBD1,TRBV28,CASSSGQGAFTAFF,TGTGCCAGCAGCTCCGGACAGGGGGCCTTTACGGCTTTCTTT
TRBJ2-1,-,-,TRBV25-1,CASSESRNEQFF,TGTGCCAGCAGTGAATCGAGGAATGAGCAGTTCTTC
TRBJ2-2,-,-,TRBV5-1,CASSLVAGNTGELFF,TGCGCCAGCAGCTTGGTCGCAGGGAACACCGGGGAGCTGTTTTTT
TRBJ2-7,-,TRBD2,TRBV28,CASGETSGIYEQYF,TGTGCCAGCGGAGAGACTAGCGGGATCTACGAGCAGTACTTC
TRBJ2-3,-,TRBD2,TRBV18,CASSPPILAGPTDTQYF,TGTGCCAGCTCACCACCCATACTAGCGGGACCCACAGATACGCAGTATTTT
TRBJ2-7,-,TRBD1,TRBV5-1,CASSPQQGARGEQYF,TGCGCCAGCAGCCCTCAGCAGGGGGCGAGGGGCGAGCAGTACTTC
TRBJ1-4,-,TRBD1,TRBV5-1,CASSLAGTGGEKLFF,TGCGCCAGCAGCTTGGCCGGGACAGGGGGTGAAAAACTGTTTTTT
TRBJ1-2,-,-,TRBV5-4,CASSLEASEVFNYGYTF,TGTGCCAGCAGCTTGGAGGCCTCGGAGGTATTCAACTATGGCTACACCTTC
TRBJ2-5,once,TRBD2,TRBV2,CASSEAGGGETQYF,TGTGCCAGCAGTGAAGCGGGGGGGGGTGAGACCCAGTACTTC
TRBJ1-5,-,TRBD1,TRBV7-2,CASSLHRGDQPQHF,TGTGCCAGCAGCTTGCACAGGGGGGATCAGCCCCAGCATTTT
TRBJ2-7,-,TRBD2,TRBV7-2,CASSPPGGSGIYEQYF,TGTGCCAGCAGCCCCCCTGGAGGTAGCGGGATATACGAGCAGTACTTC